This T cell receptor beta chain derives from a study of Ad26.COV2.S vaccination and SARS-CoV-2 variants. Profiling relied on immunoSEQ multiplex PCR, and the TCRdb table lists in-frame clones only, not all of them. Of about 440,000 clones listed, less than 95% are singletons. Treatment: around 19 received Ad26.COV2.S at low or high dose, single or two shots; 5 received placebo; per-sample allocation not given. At day 63 after the first vaccine or placebo injection, samples were drawn. This CDR3 contains 17 residues. Trimming removed 0 bases at V and 2 bases at J, with 17 bases between. CDR1 and CDR2 (germline): ENHRY, SYGVKD.

This TCR came from a person aged 18 to 65 who received the Ad26.COV2.S COVID-19 vaccine or a placebo. The material sequenced was peripheral blood, taken in a trial of Ad26.COV2.S vaccine versus placebo. The chain combines TRBV10-3 with TRBJ2-7, with D unclear. CDR3 amino acids: CAISESVGLGLTYEQYF. The CDR3 DNA sequence: TGTGCCATCAGTGAGTCTGTGGGTCTAGGTCTAACCTACGAGCAGTACTTC.